This TCR beta chain was sequenced for a study of CD8 T cells in Susac syndrome. The CDR3 loop spans 11 amino acids. Deletions cut 4 bases from V and 5 bases from J, with 5 bases between. Germline V gene sequence: CDR1 SQVTM, CDR2 ANQGSEA. The RNA input was about 0.5 to 1 ug, and it was reverse transcribed with random hexamers. A multiplex approach, immunoSEQ multiplex PCR, amplified TCR beta CDR3 across 54 Vbeta and 13 Jbeta. TCRdb re-analysed the immunoSEQ multiplex PCR reads in MiXCR, keeping a single row per CDR3 protein. The repertoire holds some 130,000 distinct CDR3 sequences, with roughly 95% as singletons.

The clonotype comes from a human donor in good health. Sequenced: CD4+ T cells from PBMCs. The chain is built from TRBV29-1 and TRBJ2-2; no firm D call. The DNA for the CDR3 is TGCAGCGTTGGTGGAACCGGGGAGCTGTTTTTT. Its protein product is CSVGGTGELFF.